This TCR beta chain appears in the sequencing data of a study of blood T cell repertoires in COVID-19. Across the whole study: Acute-phase and convalescent COVID-19 samples originated in the United States, Italy and Spain.

In the authors' workflow: Reference gene primer amplification yielded estimated nucleated cell counts. The protocol was immunoSEQ multiplex PCR, while the TCRdb copy is restricted to in-frame clones and leaves out a portion. V and J calls and clone size follow that table, whereas D and trimming were derived from the DNA. The sample has roughly 230,000 clones; 80% to 85% are singletons. V was shortened by 5 bases and J by 6 bases, with 17 bases between the two germline ends. CDR1 is SGHNT, CDR2 YYREEE, per germline (reference sequence). The CDR3 is 14 amino acids. Sequencing input: peripheral blood. This sequence originates from a man over 45 with active or convalescent COVID-19. This sequence joins TRBV5-4 and TRBJ1-2; no clear D gene. CDR3 region: CASRPAWVPDGYTF. The CDR3 DNA reads TGTGCCAGCAGACCAGCGTGGGTCCCAGATGGCTACACCTTC.